Below are 19 T cell receptor beta chains sequenced from a single sample in a study of blood T cells in healthy people across ages. The second PCR ran about 6 to 11 cycles with a sample-barcoded 5' primer and J-beta primers. TCRdb fed the 5' RACE reads into MiXCR, producing one record per CDR3 protein. The sample has hundreds of thousands of distinct CDR3 sequences; around 41% are singletons. Sequences were obtained from blood. The origin of the receptors is an elderly man in good health.

This clonotype was seen only a few times. The chain couples TRBV12-3 or TRBV12-4 to TRBJ2-7, with 9 bases fitting TRBD2. The CDR3 loop spans 17 amino acids. With 6 bases clipped from V and 0 bases from J, the junction kept 12 bases outside the gene matches. Here the CDR3 DNA reads TGTGCCAGCAGCCCACCGGGGGGCGGGAGGGGCTCCTACGAGCAGTACTTC. Protein sequence: CASSPPGGGRGSYEQYF.

The chain links TRBV2 to TRBJ2-4; 8 bases map to TRBD1. V shed 0 bases and J 10 bases; nucleotides not matched to a gene: 8. There are 15 residues in the CDR3. CDR1 and CDR2 (germline): SNHLY, FYNNEI. Here the CDR3 reads CASSEALQWTGIQYF. The CDR3 DNA sequence: TGTGCCAGCAGTGAAGCGCTTCAATGGACAGGGATTCAGTACTTC.

V is TRBV7-2 and J is TRBJ1-2, with D unresolved. Germline loops: CDR1 SGHTA, CDR2 FQGNSA. The V and J ends lost 2 bases and 7 bases respectively, with 8 bases between them. The length of the CDR3 is 12 residues. The DNA for the CDR3 is TGTGCCAGCAGCTTATACTCTCGTGGCTACACCTTC. This sequence encodes CASSLYSRGYTF.

V is TRBV10-3 and J is TRBJ2-4; 9 bases map to TRBD1. The J call is doubtful: the DNA matches TRBJ2-7 better. Germline values: CDR1 ENHRY, CDR2 SYGVKD. The CDR3 has 14 amino acids. CDR3 DNA sequence: TGTGCCATCAGTTCCGGGACAGGGTCCTACGAGCAGTACTTC. Amino acids: CAISSGTGSYEQYF.

This clonotype is a singleton in its sample. This chain joins TRBV5-5 and TRBJ2-4; 12 nucleotides align to TRBD2. Per germline, CDR1 SGHKS and CDR2 YYEKEE (reference sequence). The CDR3 loop spans 15 amino acids. V lost 3 bases and J lost 13; bases outside the gene matches: 11. The CDR3 sequence: CASSYTSGRQYVQYF. In DNA, the CDR3 is TGTGCCAGCAGCTACACTAGCGGGAGGCAATACGTGCAGTACTTC.

The chain employs TRBV3-1 and TRBJ2-7, with 8 positions matching TRBD2. The length of the CDR3 is 16 residues. Germline V CDR1 and CDR2: LGHDT, YNNKEL (reference sequence). Trimming cost V 4 bases and J 0 bases; bases outside gene matches: 8. The CDR3 region has the DNA TGTGCCAGCAGCCGTTCCAGCGGGGGTACCTCCTACGAGCAGTACTTC. This codes for CASSRSSGGTSYEQYF.

This clonotype has a handful of counts. The V and J genes are TRBV7-9 and TRBJ2-1, with TRBD1 matching 7 bases. The CDR3 extends over 14 amino acids. Germline CDR1 and CDR2: SEHNR and FQNEAQ (reference sequence). J gave up 15 bases and V 3 bases, and 14 bases lay outside the gene matches. CDR3 protein: CASSFGGQTGWGFF. CDR3 bases: TGTGCCAGCAGCTTCGGAGGCCAGACAGGGTGGGGGTTCTTC.

V usage is TRBV12-5 and J usage is TRBJ2-1, with 8 bases fitting TRBD2. V lost 7 bases and J lost 8; bases outside the gene matches: 13. The V gene's germline CDR1 is LGHNT and CDR2 FRNRAP. This CDR3 contains 15 residues. CDR3 coding DNA: TGTGCTAGTGCTCTCGAGGCGGGGGGTGGCTATGAGCAGTTCTTC. Translation: CASALEAGGGYEQFF.

As to this clonotype: With a much larger clone just one base away, this may be a read error. The chain employs TRBV6-1 and TRBJ2-3; a possible D gene is TRBD2 (6 bases). There are 14 residues in the CDR3. Deletions cut 5 bases from V and 6 bases from J, with 15 bases between. Germline V lookup: CDR1 MNHNS, CDR2 SASEGT. CDR3 loop: CASSFTTRGDTQYF. As DNA, the CDR3 is TGTGCCAGCAGTTTCACAACTCGGGGGGATACGCAGTATTTT.

Concerning this clonotype: Being one base from a much bigger clone, this may be a read error. The genes are TRBV30 and TRBJ2-7; TRBD1 matches 10 bases. The CDR3 has 12 amino acids. Germline CDR1 is GTSNPN and CDR2 is SVGIG (reference sequence). V was pared by 5 bases and J by 5 bases, with 3 bases of the junction left unmatched. The CDR3 is CAWGGTGDEQYF. The CDR3, as DNA: TGTGCCTGGGGGGGGACAGGGGACGAGCAGTACTTC.

The rearrangement uses TRBV2 and TRBJ1-3; D remains ambiguous. The CDR3 consists of 14 residues. Germline loops: CDR1 SNHLY, CDR2 FYNNEI. The V gene lost 0 bases and the J gene lost 4 bases, with 7 bases spanning the gap. The CDR3 DNA follows: TGTGCCAGCAGTGAAGCGGCCCAGGGAAACACCATATATTTT. Its protein product is CASSEAAQGNTIYF. Looking up the rest from reference TRBV2 and TRBJ1-3 gives the full variable domain: EPEVTQTPSHQVTQMGQEVILRCVPISNHLYFYWYRQILGQKVEFLVSFYNNEISEKSEIFDDQFSVERPDGSNFTLKIRSTKLEDSAMYFCASSEAAQGNTIYFGEGSWLTVV.

The chain recombines TRBV20-1 with TRBJ2-1; possibly TRBD1 or TRBD2 for D (5 bases each). Trimming stripped 3 bases from V and 8 bases from J, with 20 bases between. This CDR3 comprises 15 residues. Germline lookup yields CDR1 DFQATT and CDR2 SNEGSKA (reference sequence). The CDR3 bases are TGCAGTGCTAGTTTCGCCGGGACCATCGATGATGAGCAGTTCTTC. Translated: CSASFAGTIDDEQFF.

The chain recombines TRBV5-5 with TRBJ1-5; the match to TRBD1 covers 8 bases. Germline V gene sequence: CDR1 SGHKS, CDR2 YYEKEE (reference sequence). The CDR3 runs to 14 residues. J gave up 9 bases and V 2 bases, and 7 bases lay outside the gene matches. CDR3: CASSFFLTGGPQHF. In DNA, the CDR3 is TGTGCCAGCAGCTTTTTTCTCACAGGGGGGCCCCAGCATTTT.

CDR3 sequence: CASSWTGNQETQYF. The DNA for the CDR3 is TGTGCCAGCAGCTGGACAGGGAACCAAGAGACCCAGTACTTC. The rearrangement uses TRBV7-9 and TRBJ2-5; the match to TRBD1 covers 8 bases. The CDR3 runs 14 residues. Germline CDR1 and CDR2: SEHNR and FQNEAQ (reference sequence). V trimming: 4 bases; J trimming: 0 bases; junction bases outside the gene matches: 1.

The chain recombines TRBV6-2 or TRBV6-3 with TRBJ2-2; D unclear. Trimming shortened V by 6 bases and J by 7 bases, and 12 bases separated the two germline ends. The CDR3 has 13 amino acids. CDR1 is MNHEY, CDR2 SVGEGT, per germline. The CDR3 sequence: CASSLRRYGELFF. CDR3 coding DNA: TGTGCCAGCAGCCTACGGAGATACGGGGAGCTGTTTTTT.

This clonotype was seen only a few times. This sequence joins TRBV10-2 and TRBJ1-4; TRBD1 matches at 9 bases. Germline loops: CDR1 WSHSY, CDR2 SAAADI. The trim removed 6 bases at V and 2 bases at J, leaving 4 bases unmatched. CDR3 length: 15 amino acids. Here the CDR3 reads CASSKGTGTNEKLFF. CDR3 bases: TGCGCCAGCAGCAAAGGGACAGGGACTAATGAAAAACTGTTTTTT.

The chain links TRBV29-1 to TRBJ1-1; TRBD1 might be the D (5 bases). There are 14 residues in the CDR3. V lost 6 bases to trimming and J lost 3 bases, with 17 bases between them. Germline lookup yields CDR1 SQVTM and CDR2 ANQGSEA. CDR3 in amino acids: CSVAKTVRDTEAFF. The CDR3 DNA sequence: TGCAGCGTGGCCAAGACAGTTCGCGACACTGAAGCTTTCTTT. Supplemented by reference TRBV29-1 and TRBJ1-1, the full variable domain reads SAVISQKPSRDICQRGTSLTIQCQVDSQVTMMFWYRQQPGQSLTLIATANQGSEATYESGFVIDKFPISRPNLTFSTLTVSNMSPEDSSIYLCSVAKTVRDTEAFFGQGTRLTVV.

This chain joins TRBV20-1 and TRBJ2-2; 7 nucleotides agree with TRBD1. Germline trimming cut 5 bases from V and 0 bases from J; bases unmatched to any gene: 6. The CDR3 runs to 15 residues. Germline V gene sequence: CDR1 DFQATT, CDR2 SNEGSKA (reference sequence). CDR3 sequence reads: CSAGRTGPNTGELFF. CDR3 sequence (DNA): TGCAGTGCTGGAAGGACAGGACCGAACACCGGGGAGCTGTTTTTT.

V usage is TRBV9 and J usage is TRBJ2-1; 10 positions match TRBD2. J gave up 8 bases and V 0 bases, and 5 bases lay outside the gene matches. There are 15 residues in the CDR3. Germline V gives CDR1 SGDLS, CDR2 YYNGEE. The DNA of the CDR3 is TGTGCCAGCAGCGTAGTCCTAGCGGGAGTCGATGAGCAGTTCTTC. Amino acid sequence: CASSVVLAGVDEQFF.